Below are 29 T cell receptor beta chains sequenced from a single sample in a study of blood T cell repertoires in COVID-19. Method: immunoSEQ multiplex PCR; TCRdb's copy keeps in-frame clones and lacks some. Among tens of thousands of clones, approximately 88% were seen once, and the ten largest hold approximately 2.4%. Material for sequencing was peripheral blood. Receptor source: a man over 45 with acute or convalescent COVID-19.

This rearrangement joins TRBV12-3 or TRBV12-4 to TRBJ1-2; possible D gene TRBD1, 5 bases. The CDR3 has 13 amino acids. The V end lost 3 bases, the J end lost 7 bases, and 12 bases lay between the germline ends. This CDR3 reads CASSFRVQGGYTF. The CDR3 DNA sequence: TGTGCCAGCAGTTTCAGGGTTCAGGGTGGCTACACCTTC.

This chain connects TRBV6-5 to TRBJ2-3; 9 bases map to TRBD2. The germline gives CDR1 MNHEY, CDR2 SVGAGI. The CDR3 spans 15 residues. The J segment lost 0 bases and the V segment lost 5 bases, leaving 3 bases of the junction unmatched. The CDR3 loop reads CASSPLAGSTDTQYF. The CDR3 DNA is TGTGCCAGCAGTCCCCTAGCGGGGAGCACAGATACGCAGTATTTT.

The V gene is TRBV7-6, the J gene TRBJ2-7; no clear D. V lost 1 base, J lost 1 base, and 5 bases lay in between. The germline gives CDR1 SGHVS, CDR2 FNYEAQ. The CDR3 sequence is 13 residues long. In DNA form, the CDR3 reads TGTGCCAGCAGCTTAGACAGTTCCTACGAGCAGTACTTC. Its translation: CASSLDSSYEQYF.

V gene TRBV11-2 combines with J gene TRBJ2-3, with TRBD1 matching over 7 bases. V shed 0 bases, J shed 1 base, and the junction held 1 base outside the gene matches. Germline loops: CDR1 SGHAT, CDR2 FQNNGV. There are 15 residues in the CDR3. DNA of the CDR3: TGTGCCAGCAGCTTAGATCAGGGGGGCACAGATACGCAGTATTTT. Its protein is CASSLDQGGTDTQYF. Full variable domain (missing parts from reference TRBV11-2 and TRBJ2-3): EAGVAQSPRYKIIEKRQSVAFWCNPISGHATLYWYQQILGQGPKLLIQFQNNGVVDDSQLPKDRFSAERLKGVDSTLKIQPAKLEDSAVYLCASSLDQGGTDTQYFGPGTRLTVL.

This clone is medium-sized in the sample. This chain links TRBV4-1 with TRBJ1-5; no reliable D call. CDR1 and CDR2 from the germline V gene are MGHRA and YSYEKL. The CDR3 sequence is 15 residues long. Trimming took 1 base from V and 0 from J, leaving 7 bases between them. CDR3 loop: CASSQGVGSNQPQHF. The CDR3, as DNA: TGCGCCAGCAGCCAAGGAGTCGGTAGCAATCAGCCCCAGCATTTT.

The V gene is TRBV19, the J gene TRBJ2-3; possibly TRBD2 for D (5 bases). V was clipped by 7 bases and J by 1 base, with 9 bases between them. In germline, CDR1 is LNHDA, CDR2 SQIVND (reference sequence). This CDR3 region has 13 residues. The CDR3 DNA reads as TGTGCCAGTAAACTAGGCCGCACAGATACGCAGTATTTT. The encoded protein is CASKLGRTDTQYF.

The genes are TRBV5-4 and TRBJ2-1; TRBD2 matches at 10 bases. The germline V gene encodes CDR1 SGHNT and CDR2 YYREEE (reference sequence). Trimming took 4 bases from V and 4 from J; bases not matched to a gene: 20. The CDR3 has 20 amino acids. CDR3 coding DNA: TGTGCCAGCAGCCATCGAGAAGCGGGAGGGGCTATGGTTTGGTACAATGAGCAGTTCTTC. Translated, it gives CASSHREAGGAMVWYNEQFF.

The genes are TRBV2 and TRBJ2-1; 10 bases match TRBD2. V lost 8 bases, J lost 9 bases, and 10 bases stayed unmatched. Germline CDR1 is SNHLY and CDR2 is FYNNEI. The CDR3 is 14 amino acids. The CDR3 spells CASSPSGSWGEQFF. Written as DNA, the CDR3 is TGTGCCAGCTCCCCTAGCGGGAGTTGGGGTGAGCAGTTCTTC.

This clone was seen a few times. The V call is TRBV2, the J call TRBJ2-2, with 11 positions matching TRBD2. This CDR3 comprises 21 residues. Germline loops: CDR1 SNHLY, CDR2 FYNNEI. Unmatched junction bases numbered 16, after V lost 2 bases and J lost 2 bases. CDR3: CASSERRVKLAGVRNTGELFF. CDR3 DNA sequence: TGTGCCAGCAGTGAAAGGCGAGTGAAACTAGCGGGAGTTCGAAACACCGGGGAGCTGTTTTTT.

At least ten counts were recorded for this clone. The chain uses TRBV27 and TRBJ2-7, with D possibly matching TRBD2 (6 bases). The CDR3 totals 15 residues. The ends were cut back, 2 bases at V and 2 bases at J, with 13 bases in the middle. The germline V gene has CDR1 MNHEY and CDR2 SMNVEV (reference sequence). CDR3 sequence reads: CASSLVPGLAYEQYF. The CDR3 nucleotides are TGTGCCAGCAGTTTAGTACCGGGACTGGCCTACGAGCAGTACTTC.

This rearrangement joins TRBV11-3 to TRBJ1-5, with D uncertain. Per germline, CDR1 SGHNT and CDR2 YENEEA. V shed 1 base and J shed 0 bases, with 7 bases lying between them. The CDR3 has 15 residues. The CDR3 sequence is CASSLVRDSNQPQHF. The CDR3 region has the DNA TGTGCCAGCAGCTTAGTTCGGGATAGCAATCAGCCCCAGCATTTT.

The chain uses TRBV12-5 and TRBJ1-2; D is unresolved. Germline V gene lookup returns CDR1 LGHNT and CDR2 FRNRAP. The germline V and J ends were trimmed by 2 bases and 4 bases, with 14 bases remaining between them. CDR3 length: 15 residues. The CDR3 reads CASGLPTGRVYGYTF. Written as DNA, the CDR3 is TGTGCTAGTGGTTTGCCTACCGGGCGGGTCTATGGCTACACCTTC.

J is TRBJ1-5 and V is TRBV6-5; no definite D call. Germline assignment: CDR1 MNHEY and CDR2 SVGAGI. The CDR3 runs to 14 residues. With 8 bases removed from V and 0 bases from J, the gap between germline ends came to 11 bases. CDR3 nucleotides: TGTGCCAGCCGAGACATTTATAGCAATCAGCCCCAGCATTTT. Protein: CASRDIYSNQPQHF.

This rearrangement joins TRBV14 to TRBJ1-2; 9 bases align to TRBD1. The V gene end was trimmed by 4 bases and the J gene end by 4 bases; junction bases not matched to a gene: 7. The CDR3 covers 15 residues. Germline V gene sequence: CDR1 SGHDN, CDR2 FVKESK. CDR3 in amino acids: CASSPGQGSSYGYTF. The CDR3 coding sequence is TGTGCCAGCAGCCCCGGACAGGGGTCGAGCTATGGCTACACCTTC.

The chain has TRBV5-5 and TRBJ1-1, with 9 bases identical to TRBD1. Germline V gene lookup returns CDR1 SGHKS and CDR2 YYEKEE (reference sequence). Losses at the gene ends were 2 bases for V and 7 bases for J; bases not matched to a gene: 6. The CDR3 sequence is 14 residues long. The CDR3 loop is CASSFSGTGSEAFF. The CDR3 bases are TGTGCCAGCAGCTTTTCCGGGACAGGGAGTGAAGCTTTCTTT.

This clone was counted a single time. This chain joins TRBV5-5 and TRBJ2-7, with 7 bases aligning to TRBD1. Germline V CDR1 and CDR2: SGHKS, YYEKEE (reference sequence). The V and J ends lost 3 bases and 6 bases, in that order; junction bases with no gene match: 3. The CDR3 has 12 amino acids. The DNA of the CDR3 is TGTGCCAGCAGCTCACAGGGGCGCGAGCAGTACTTC. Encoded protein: CASSSQGREQYF.

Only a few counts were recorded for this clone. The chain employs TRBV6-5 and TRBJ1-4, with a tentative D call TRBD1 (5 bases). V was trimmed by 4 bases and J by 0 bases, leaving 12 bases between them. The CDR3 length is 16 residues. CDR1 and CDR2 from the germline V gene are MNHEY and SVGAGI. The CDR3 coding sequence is TGTGCCAGCAGTTTCCGGACACCTGCAACTAATGAAAAACTGTTTTTT. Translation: CASSFRTPATNEKLFF.

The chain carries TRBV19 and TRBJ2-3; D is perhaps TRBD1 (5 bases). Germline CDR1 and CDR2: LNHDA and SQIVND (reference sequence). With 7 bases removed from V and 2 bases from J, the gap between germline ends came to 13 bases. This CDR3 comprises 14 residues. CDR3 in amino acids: CASKKGLDTDTQYF. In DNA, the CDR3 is TGTGCCAGTAAGAAGGGGCTTGACACAGATACGCAGTATTTT.

The chain's CDR3 is CASSPQTYSYEQYF. The CDR3 bases are TGTGCCAGCAGCCCCCAGACTTACTCCTACGAGCAGTACTTC. The chain carries TRBV9 and TRBJ2-7; no definite D call. Per germline, CDR1 SGDLS and CDR2 YYNGEE. The CDR3 covers 14 residues. The V and J ends lost 4 bases and 0 bases respectively, with 11 bases between them. Variable domain in full (rest from reference TRBV9 and TRBJ2-7): DSGVTQTPKHLITATGQRVTLRCSPRSGDLSVYWYQQSLDQGLQFLIQYYNGEERAKGNILERFSAQQFPDLHSELNLSSLELGDSALYFCASSPQTYSYEQYFGPGTRLTVT.

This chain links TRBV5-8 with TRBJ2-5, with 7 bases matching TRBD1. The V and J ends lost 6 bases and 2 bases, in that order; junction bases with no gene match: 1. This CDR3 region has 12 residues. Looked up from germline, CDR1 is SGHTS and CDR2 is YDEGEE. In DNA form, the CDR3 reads TGTGCCAGCAAGGGACAGCAAGAGACCCAGTACTTC. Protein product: CASKGQQETQYF.

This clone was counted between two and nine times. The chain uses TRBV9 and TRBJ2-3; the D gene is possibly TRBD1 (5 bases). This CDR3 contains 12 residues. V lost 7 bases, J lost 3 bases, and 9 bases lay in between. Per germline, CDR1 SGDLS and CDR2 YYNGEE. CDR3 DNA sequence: TGTGCCAGCCAAGGGGTGACAGATACGCAGTATTTT. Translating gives CASQGVTDTQYF.

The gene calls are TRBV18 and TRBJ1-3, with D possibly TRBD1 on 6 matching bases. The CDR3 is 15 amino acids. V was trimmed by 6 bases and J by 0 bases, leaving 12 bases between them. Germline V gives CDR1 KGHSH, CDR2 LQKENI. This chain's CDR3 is CASSPGTNSGNTIYF. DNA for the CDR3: TGTGCCAGCTCTCCCGGGACAAACTCTGGAAACACCATATATTTT.

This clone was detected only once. As DNA, the CDR3 is TGTGCCAGTAGTTACCCAGCGGGGGGTTACAATGAGCAGTTCTTC. Translation gives CASSYPAGGYNEQFF. The chain carries TRBV19 and TRBJ2-1; 9 positions agree with TRBD2. CDR1 LNHDA and CDR2 SQIVND come from the germline V gene (reference sequence). This CDR3 contains 15 residues. J gave up 4 bases and V 5 bases, and 6 bases lay outside the gene matches.

This CDR3 reads CASSPPGQGAYEQYF. The CDR3 bases are TGTGCCAGCTCACCACCCGGGCAGGGGGCCTACGAGCAGTACTTC. The chain uses TRBV18 and TRBJ2-7; 7 positions match TRBD1. Germline trimming cut 0 bases from V and 2 bases from J; bases unmatched to any gene: 4. This CDR3 region has 15 residues. Germline CDR1 KGHSH, CDR2 LQKENI.

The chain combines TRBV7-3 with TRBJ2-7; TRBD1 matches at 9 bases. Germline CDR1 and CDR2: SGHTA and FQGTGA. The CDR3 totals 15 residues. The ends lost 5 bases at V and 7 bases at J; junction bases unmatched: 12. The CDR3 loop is CASSPGGQGMGEQYF. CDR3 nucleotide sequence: TGTGCCAGCAGCCCGGGCGGACAGGGGATGGGGGAGCAGTACTTC.

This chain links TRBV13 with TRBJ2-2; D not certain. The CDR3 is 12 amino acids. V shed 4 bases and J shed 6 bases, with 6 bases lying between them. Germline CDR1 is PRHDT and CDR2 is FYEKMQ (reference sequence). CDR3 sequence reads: CASSSHPGELFF. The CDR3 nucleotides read TGTGCCAGCAGCTCACACCCCGGGGAGCTGTTTTTT.

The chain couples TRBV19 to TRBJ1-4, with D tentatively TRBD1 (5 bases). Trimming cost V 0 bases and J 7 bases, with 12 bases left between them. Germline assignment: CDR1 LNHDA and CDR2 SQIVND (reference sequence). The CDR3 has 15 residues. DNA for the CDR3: TGTGCCAGTAGTATAGATCGGCAGGGTCCTGAAAAACTGTTTTTT. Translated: CASSIDRQGPEKLFF.

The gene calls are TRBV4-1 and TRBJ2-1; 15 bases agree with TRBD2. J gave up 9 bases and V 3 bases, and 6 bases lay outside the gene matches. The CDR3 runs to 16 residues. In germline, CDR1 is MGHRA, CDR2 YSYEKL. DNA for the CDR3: TGCGCCAGCAGCCATGGACTAGCGGGAGGGCCCTCTGAGCAGTTCTTC. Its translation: CASSHGLAGGPSEQFF.

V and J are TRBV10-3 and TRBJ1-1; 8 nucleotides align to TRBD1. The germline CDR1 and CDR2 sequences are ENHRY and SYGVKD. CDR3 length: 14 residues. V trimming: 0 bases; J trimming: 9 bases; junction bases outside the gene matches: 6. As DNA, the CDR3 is TGTGCCATCAGTGAGTCTACCAGGACAGGGCAAGCTTTCTTT. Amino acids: CAISESTRTGQAFF.